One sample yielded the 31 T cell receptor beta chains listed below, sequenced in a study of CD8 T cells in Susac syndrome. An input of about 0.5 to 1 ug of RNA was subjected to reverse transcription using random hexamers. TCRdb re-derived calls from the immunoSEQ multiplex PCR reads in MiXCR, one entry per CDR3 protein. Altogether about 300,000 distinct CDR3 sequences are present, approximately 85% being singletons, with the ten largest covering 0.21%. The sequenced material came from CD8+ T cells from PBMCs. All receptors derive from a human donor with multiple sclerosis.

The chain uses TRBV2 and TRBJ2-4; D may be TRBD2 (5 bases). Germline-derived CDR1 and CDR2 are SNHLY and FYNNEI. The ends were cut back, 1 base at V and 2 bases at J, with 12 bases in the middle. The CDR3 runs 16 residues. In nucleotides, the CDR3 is TGTGCCAGCAGTGAAGGAGGGTGGGGATCCAAAAACATTCAGTACTTC. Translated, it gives CASSEGGWGSKNIQYF.

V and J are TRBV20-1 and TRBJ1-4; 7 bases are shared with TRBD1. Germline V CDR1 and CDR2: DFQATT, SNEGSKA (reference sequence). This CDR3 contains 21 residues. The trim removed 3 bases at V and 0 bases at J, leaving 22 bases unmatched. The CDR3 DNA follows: TGCAGTGCTAGCGGGGGGGGACTCGGGACAGTTGTTGTTACAACTAATGAAAAACTGTTTTTT. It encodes CSASGGGLGTVVVTTNEKLFF.

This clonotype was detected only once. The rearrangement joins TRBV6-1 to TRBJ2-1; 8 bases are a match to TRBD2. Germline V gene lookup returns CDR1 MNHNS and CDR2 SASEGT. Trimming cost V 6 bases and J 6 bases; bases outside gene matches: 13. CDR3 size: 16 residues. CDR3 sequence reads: CASSPTRSGIGNEQFF. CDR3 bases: TGTGCCAGCAGCCCCACCCGTAGCGGGATCGGCAATGAGCAGTTCTTC.

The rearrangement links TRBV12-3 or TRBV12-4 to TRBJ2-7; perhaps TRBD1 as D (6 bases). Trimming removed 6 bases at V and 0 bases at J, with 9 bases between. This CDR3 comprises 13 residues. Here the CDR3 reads CASRDSLSYEQYF. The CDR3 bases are TGTGCCAGCAGGGACAGCCTCTCCTACGAGCAGTACTTC.

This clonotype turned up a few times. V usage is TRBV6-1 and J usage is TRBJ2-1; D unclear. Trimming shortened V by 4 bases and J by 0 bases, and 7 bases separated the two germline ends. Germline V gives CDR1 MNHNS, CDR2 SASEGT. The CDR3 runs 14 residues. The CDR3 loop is CASSAESSYNEQFF. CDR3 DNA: TGTGCCAGCAGTGCGGAGAGCTCCTACAATGAGCAGTTCTTC.

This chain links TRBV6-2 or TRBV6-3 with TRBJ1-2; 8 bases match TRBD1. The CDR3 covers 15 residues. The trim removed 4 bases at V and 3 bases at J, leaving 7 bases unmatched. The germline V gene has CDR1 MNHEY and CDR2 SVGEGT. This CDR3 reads CASSSYRGNDYGYTF. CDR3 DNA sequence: TGTGCCAGCAGTTCGTACAGGGGGAACGACTATGGCTACACCTTC.

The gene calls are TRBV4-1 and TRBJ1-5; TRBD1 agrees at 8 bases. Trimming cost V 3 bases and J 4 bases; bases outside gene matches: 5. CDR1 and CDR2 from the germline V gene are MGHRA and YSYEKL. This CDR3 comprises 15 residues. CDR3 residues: CASSHQGAGNQPQHF. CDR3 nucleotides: TGCGCCAGCAGCCACCAGGGGGCAGGTAATCAGCCCCAGCATTTT.

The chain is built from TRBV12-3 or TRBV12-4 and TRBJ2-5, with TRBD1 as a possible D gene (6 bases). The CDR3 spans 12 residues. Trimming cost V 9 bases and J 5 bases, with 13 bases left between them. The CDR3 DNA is TGTGCCAGTGAGGGGGAATTTGAGACCCAGTACTTC. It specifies CASEGEFETQYF.

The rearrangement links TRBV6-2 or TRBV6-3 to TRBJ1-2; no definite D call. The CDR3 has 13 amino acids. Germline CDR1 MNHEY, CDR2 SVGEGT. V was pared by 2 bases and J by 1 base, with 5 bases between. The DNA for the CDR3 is TGTGCCAGCAGTTACGCGAATAACTATGGCTACACCTTC. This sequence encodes CASSYANNYGYTF.

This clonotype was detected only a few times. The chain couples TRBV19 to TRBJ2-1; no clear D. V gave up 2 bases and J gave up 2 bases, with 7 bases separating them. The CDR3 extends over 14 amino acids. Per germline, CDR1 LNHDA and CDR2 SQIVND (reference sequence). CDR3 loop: CASSIYVTYNEQFF. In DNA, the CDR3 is TGTGCCAGTAGTATATATGTGACCTACAATGAGCAGTTCTTC.

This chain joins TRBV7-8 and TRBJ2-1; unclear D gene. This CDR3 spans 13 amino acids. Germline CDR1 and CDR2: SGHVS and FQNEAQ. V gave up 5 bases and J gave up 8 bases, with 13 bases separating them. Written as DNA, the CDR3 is TGTGCCAGCAGCCCACTGATTTCATATGAGCAGTTCTTC. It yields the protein CASSPLISYEQFF.

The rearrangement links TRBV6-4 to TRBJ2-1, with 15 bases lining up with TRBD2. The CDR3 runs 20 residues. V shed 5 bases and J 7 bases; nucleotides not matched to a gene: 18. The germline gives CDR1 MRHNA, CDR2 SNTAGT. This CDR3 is CASSLDPLWTSGRAENEQFF. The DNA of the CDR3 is TGTGCCAGCAGTCTCGATCCGCTTTGGACTAGCGGGAGGGCGGAGAATGAGCAGTTCTTC.

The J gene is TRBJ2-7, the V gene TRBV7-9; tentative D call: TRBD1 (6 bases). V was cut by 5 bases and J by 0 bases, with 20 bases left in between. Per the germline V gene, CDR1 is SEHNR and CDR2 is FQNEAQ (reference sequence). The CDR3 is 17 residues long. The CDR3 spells CASSPLGSGAASYEQYF. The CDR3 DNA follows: TGTGCCAGCAGCCCGCTGGGGTCAGGGGCCGCCTCCTACGAGCAGTACTTC.

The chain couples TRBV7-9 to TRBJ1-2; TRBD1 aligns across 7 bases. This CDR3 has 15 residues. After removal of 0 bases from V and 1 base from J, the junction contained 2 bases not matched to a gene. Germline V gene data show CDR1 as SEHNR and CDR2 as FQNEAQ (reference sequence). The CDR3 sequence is CASSLAPGGNYGYTF. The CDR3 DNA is TGTGCCAGCAGCTTAGCGCCAGGGGGTAACTATGGCTACACCTTC.

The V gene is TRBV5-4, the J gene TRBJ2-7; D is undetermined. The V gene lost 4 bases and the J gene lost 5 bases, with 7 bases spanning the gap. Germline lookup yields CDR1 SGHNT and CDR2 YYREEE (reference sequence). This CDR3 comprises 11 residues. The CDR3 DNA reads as TGTGCCAGCAGCAACAGAGACGAGCAGTACTTC. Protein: CASSNRDEQYF.

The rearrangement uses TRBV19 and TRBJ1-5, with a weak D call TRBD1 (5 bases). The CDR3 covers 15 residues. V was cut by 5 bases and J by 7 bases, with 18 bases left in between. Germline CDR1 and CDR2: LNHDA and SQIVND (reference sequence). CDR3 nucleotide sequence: TGTGCCAGTAGTGCTAACGCGGGATGGGACCAGCCCCAGCATTTT. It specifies CASSANAGWDQPQHF.

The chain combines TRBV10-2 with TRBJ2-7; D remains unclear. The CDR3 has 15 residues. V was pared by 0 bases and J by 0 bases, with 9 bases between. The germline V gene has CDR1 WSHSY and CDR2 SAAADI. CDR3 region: CASSESSAPSYEQYF. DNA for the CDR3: TGCGCCAGCAGTGAGTCTTCGGCCCCCTCCTACGAGCAGTACTTC.

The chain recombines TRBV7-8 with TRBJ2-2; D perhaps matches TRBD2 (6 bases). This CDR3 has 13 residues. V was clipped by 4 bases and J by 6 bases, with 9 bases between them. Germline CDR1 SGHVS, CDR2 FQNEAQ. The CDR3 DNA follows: TGTGCCAGCAGCTCATGGGACTCCGGGGAGCTGTTTTTT. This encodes CASSSWDSGELFF.

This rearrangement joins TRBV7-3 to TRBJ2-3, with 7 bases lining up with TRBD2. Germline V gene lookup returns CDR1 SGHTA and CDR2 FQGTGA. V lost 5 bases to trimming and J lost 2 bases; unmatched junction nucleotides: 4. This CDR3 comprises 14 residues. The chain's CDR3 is CASSKGLSTDTQYF. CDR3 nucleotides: TGTGCCAGCAGCAAGGGACTATCCACAGATACGCAGTATTTT. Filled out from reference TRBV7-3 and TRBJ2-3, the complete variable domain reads GAGVSQTPSNKVTEKGKYVELRCDPISGHTALYWYRQSLGQGPEFLIYFQGTGAADDSGLPNDRFFAVRPEGSVSTLKIQRTERGDSAVYLCASSKGLSTDTQYFGPGTRLTVL.

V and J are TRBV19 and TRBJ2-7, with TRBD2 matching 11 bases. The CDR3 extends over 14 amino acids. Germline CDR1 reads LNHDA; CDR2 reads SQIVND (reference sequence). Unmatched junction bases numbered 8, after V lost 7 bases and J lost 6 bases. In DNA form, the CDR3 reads TGTGCCAGTACCTCACTAGCGGGAGTCAGCGAGCAGTACTTC. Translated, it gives CASTSLAGVSEQYF.

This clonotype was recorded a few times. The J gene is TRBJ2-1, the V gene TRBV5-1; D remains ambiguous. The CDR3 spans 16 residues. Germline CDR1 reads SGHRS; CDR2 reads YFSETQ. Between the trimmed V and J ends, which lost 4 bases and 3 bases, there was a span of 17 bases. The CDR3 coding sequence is TGCGCCAGCAGCCTCTCCCGAGGTCAAGGCTACAATGAGCAGTTCTTC. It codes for CASSLSRGQGYNEQFF.

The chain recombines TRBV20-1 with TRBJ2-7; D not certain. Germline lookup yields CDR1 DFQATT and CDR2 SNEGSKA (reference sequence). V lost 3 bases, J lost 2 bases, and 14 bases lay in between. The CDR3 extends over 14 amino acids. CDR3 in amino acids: CSASVAPFTYEQYF. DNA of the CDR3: TGCAGTGCTAGTGTAGCCCCCTTTACCTACGAGCAGTACTTC.

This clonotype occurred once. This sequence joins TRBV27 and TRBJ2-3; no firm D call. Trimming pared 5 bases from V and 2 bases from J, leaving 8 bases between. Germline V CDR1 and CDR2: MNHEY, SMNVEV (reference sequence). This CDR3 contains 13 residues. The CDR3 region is CASSPTPTDTQYF. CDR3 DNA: TGTGCCAGCAGTCCCACCCCCACAGATACGCAGTATTTT.

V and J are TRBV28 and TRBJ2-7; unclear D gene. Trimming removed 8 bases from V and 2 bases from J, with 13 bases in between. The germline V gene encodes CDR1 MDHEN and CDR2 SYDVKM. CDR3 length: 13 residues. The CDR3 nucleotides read TGTGCCAGCTCAGTAGGGCCACCCTACGAGCAGTACTTC. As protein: CASSVGPPYEQYF.

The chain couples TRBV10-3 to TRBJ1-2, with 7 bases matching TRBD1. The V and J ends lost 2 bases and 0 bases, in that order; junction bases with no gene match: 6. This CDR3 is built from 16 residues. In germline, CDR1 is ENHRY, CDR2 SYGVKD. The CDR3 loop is CAISEPPGTANYGYTF. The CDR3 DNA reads TGTGCCATCAGTGAGCCCCCCGGGACAGCTAACTATGGCTACACCTTC.

This CDR3 is CSRDCTEAFF. In DNA form, the CDR3 reads TGTAGCAGGGATTGCACTGAAGCTTTCTTT. The chain uses TRBV19 and TRBJ1-1, with D perhaps matching TRBD1 (5 bases). Germline loops: CDR1 LNHDA, CDR2 SQIVND (reference sequence). The CDR3 loop spans 10 amino acids.

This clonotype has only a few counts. The CDR3 spells CASSLSRAASNQPQHF. The CDR3 bases are TGTGCCAGCAGTTTGTCCAGGGCCGCTAGCAATCAGCCCCAGCATTTT. The rearrangement uses TRBV12-3 or TRBV12-4 and TRBJ1-5; possible D gene TRBD1, 5 bases. Deletions cut 3 bases from V and 0 bases from J, with 12 bases between. This CDR3 region has 16 residues.

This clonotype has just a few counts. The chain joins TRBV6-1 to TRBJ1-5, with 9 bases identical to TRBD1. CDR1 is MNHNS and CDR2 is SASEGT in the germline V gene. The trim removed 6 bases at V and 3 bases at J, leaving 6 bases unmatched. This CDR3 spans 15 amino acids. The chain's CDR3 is CASRTGTGLNQPQHF. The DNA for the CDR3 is TGTGCCAGCAGGACCGGGACAGGGCTCAATCAGCCCCAGCATTTT.

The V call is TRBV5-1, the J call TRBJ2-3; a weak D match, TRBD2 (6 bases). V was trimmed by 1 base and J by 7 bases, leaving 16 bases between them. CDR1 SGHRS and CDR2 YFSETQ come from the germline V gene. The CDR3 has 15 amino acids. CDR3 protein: CASSLSRGLINTQYF. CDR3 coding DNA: TGCGCCAGCAGCTTGTCGCGGGGCTTGATCAATACGCAGTATTTT.

The CDR3 DNA follows: TGTGCCAGCAGCACCCTTACGGGGGGGAGGGCCAACAATGAGCAGTTCTTC. Amino acids: CASSTLTGGRANNEQFF. This sequence joins TRBV9 and TRBJ2-1, with TRBD2 matching 8 bases. Unmatched junction bases numbered 14, after V lost 4 bases and J lost 5 bases. The CDR3 consists of 17 residues. The germline V gene encodes CDR1 SGDLS and CDR2 YYNGEE.

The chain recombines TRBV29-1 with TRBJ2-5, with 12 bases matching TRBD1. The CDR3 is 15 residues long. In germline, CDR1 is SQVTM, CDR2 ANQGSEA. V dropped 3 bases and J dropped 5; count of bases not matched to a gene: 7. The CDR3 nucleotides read TGCAGCGTTGACCGGGACAGGGGGCTGCGGGAGACCCAGTACTTC. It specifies CSVDRDRGLRETQYF. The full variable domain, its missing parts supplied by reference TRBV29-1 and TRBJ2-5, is SAVISQKPSRDICQRGTSLTIQCQVDSQVTMMFWYRQQPGQSLTLIATANQGSEATYESGFVIDKFPISRPNLTFSTLTVSNMSPEDSSIYLCSVDRDRGLRETQYFGPGTRLLVL.